This T cell receptor (beta chain) was sequenced in a study of CD8+ T cells in alopecia areata. Study in general: Treatment comprised oral tofacitinib, 5 to 10 mg twice daily, in treated patients. The study's findings and limits: Tofacitinib significantly decreased scalp clonality and expanded CD8+ clones among top 100.

Extraction and reverse transcription of RNA yielded cDNA as the sequencing template. TCRdb's table, derived via immunoSEQ multiplex PCR, lists solely in-frame clones and lacks some. The sample carries under 200,000 clones, roughly 60% recorded once. The CDR3 extends over 15 amino acids. V was pared by 4 bases and J by 1 base, with 12 bases between. Germline V gives CDR1 SNHLY, CDR2 FYNNEI. The treatment here: oral pan-JAK inhibitor, 5-10 mg twice daily. About this clone itself: Its antigen is undetermined.

The receptor's source is a human donor with alopecia areata. The chain joins TRBV2 to TRBJ2-3, with D perhaps TRBD2 (6 bases). Sample: CD4+ T cells sorted from blood, taken at week 24, from a patient treated with tofacitinib. CDR3 amino acids: CASSAAGRGTDTQYF. The CDR3 nucleotides read TGTGCCAGCAGTGCCGCGGGGAGAGGCACAGATACGCAGTATTTT.